This passage covers 24 T cell receptor beta chains from one sample sequenced in a study of blood T cell repertoires in COVID-19. Sequencing used immunoSEQ multiplex PCR; TCRdb keeps in-frame clones, though not all of them. Among roughly 70,000 clones listed, approximately 90% were seen once. The sequencing input was peripheral blood. These receptors were taken from a woman aged 55-69 years with active COVID-19.

V is TRBV5-1 and J is TRBJ2-5, with 10 bases aligning to TRBD2. This CDR3 is 19 amino acids long. Germline V gene data show CDR1 as SGHRS and CDR2 as YFSETQ. Unmatched junction bases numbered 12, after V lost 0 bases and J lost 1 base. The CDR3 protein is CASSLAPSGSGGIQETQYF. Written as DNA, the CDR3 is TGCGCCAGCAGCTTGGCGCCTAGCGGGAGTGGGGGGATCCAAGAGACCCAGTACTTC.

The chain joins TRBV7-2 to TRBJ2-1; 11 bases align to TRBD2. In germline, CDR1 is SGHTA, CDR2 FQGNSA. V lost 5 bases to trimming and J lost 8 bases; unmatched junction nucleotides: 11. This CDR3 has 16 residues. The DNA of the CDR3 is TGTGCCAGCAGCCCTAGCCGACTAGCGGGAAGCGATGAGCAGTTCTTC. Amino acid sequence: CASSPSRLAGSDEQFF.

Regarding this clone: At one end the junction does not follow the germline gene, possibly because of a read error. The J gene is TRBJ2-7, the V gene TRBV7-2; 8 nucleotides align to TRBD1. Germline assignment: CDR1 SGHTA and CDR2 FQGNSA. This CDR3 contains 14 residues. CDR3 amino acids: CASTLQGGGYEQYF. CDR3 in DNA: TGTGCCAGCACCTTACAGGGGGGAGGCTACGAGCAGTACTTC.

The V call is TRBV11-2, the J call TRBJ2-5; D possibly corresponds to TRBD1 (6 bases). This CDR3 is built from 16 residues. Germline assignment: CDR1 SGHAT and CDR2 FQNNGV. The V and J ends lost 1 base and 1 base respectively, with 13 bases between them. The CDR3 DNA is TGTGCCAGCAGCTTAGTAATGGGACACCCCCAAGAGACCCAGTACTTC. Residues: CASSLVMGHPQETQYF.

The chain has TRBV11-2 and TRBJ1-3; D perhaps matches TRBD1 (6 bases). The CDR3 length is 16 residues. Germline loops: CDR1 SGHAT, CDR2 FQNNGV. V shed 5 bases and J shed 2 bases, with 16 bases lying between them. The CDR3 sequence is CASSKGHTGPGNTIYF. The CDR3 DNA follows: TGTGCCAGCAGCAAGGGACACACGGGCCCTGGAAACACCATATATTTT. The full variable domain, completed using reference TRBV11-2 and TRBJ1-3, is EAGVAQSPRYKIIEKRQSVAFWCNPISGHATLYWYQQILGQGPKLLIQFQNNGVVDDSQLPKDRFSAERLKGVDSTLKIQPAKLEDSAVYLCASSKGHTGPGNTIYFGEGSWLTVV.

The chain joins TRBV6-1 to TRBJ1-1; tentatively, D is TRBD1 (5 bases). This CDR3 has 15 residues. Germline lookup yields CDR1 MNHNS and CDR2 SASEGT. V was pared by 2 bases and J by 0 bases, with 10 bases between. The CDR3 nucleotides read TGTGCCAGCAGTGAACAGGGCGTTGTGAACACTGAAGCTTTCTTT. Translation gives CASSEQGVVNTEAFF.

The chain links TRBV19 to TRBJ2-2; 8 positions agree with TRBD1. Trimming removed 5 bases from V and 6 bases from J; junction bases left unmatched: 8. The CDR3 totals 15 residues. Germline assignment: CDR1 LNHDA and CDR2 SQIVND (reference sequence). The CDR3 DNA reads as TGTGCCAGTAGTCCGCCGACAGGGGAGGCCGGGGAGCTGTTTTTT. Translating gives CASSPPTGEAGELFF.

The sample holds one count of this clone. V usage is TRBV6-5 and J usage is TRBJ2-5; TRBD1 aligns across 10 bases. From germline, CDR1 is MNHEY and CDR2 SVGAGI. The CDR3 sequence is 13 residues long. Losses at the gene ends were 6 bases for V and 5 bases for J; bases not matched to a gene: 3. This CDR3 is CASRTGGSETQYF. The CDR3 coding sequence is TGTGCCAGCAGGACAGGGGGCAGCGAGACCCAGTACTTC.

This clone was picked up one time. The chain carries TRBV19 and TRBJ2-5; D is unclear. Germline CDR1 LNHDA, CDR2 SQIVND (reference sequence). V shed 4 bases and J shed 2 bases, with 14 bases lying between them. The CDR3 contains 15 residues. DNA of the CDR3: TGTGCCAGTAGTAGACCGGGTGCCCTTCAAGAGACCCAGTACTTC. The encoded protein is CASSRPGALQETQYF.

The J gene is TRBJ2-7, the V gene TRBV5-1; maybe TRBD2 (6 bases). Germline loops: CDR1 SGHRS, CDR2 YFSETQ. V dropped 5 bases and J dropped 0 bases, with 9 bases sitting between them. CDR3 length: 13 amino acids. DNA for the CDR3: TGCGCCAGCAGTAGCGGCTCCTCCTACGAGCAGTACTTC. This codes for CASSSGSSYEQYF.

The J gene is TRBJ2-1, the V gene TRBV27, with 8 bases lining up with TRBD1. From germline, CDR1 is MNHEY and CDR2 SMNVEV (reference sequence). The length of the CDR3 is 18 residues. V shed 2 bases and J 4 bases; nucleotides not matched to a gene: 13. CDR3 sequence: CASSLRGRGRGEYNEQFF. The CDR3 DNA reads TGTGCCAGCAGTTTAAGGGGCAGGGGGCGCGGGGAATACAATGAGCAGTTCTTC.

The V call is TRBV2, the J call TRBJ1-3; 7 positions agree with TRBD1. Germline values: CDR1 SNHLY, CDR2 FYNNEI. Germline trimming cut 6 bases from V and 3 bases from J; bases unmatched to any gene: 8. The CDR3 is 15 amino acids. CDR3 residues: CASRDGTVGGNTIYF. CDR3 sequence (DNA): TGTGCCAGCAGAGATGGGACAGTCGGTGGAAACACCATATATTTT.

The CDR3 sequence is CASSILTSKLDTQYF. The CDR3 bases are TGTGCCAGCAGTATCCTAACCTCTAAGCTGGATACGCAGTATTTT. V usage is TRBV2 and J usage is TRBJ2-3; D unresolved. Germline values: CDR1 SNHLY, CDR2 FYNNEI. V lost 5 bases, J lost 6 bases, and 18 bases lay in between. This CDR3 is built from 15 residues.

This rearrangement joins TRBV11-1 to TRBJ2-7, with a weak D call TRBD2 (6 bases). The germline CDR1 and CDR2 sequences are SGHAT and FQDESV (reference sequence). V was pared by 5 bases and J by 2 bases, with 16 bases between. This CDR3 has 15 residues. CDR3: CASSRLGDVTYEQYF. The CDR3 DNA sequence: TGTGCCAGCAGCAGACTAGGGGACGTTACCTACGAGCAGTACTTC.

This clone came up once. The V gene is TRBV5-1, the J gene TRBJ2-2; TRBD2 aligns across 7 bases. Germline assignment: CDR1 SGHRS and CDR2 YFSETQ. This CDR3 is built from 16 residues. V was clipped by 6 bases and J by 0 bases; unmatched bases: 8. The CDR3 region is CASIGGSETNTGELFF. DNA of the CDR3: TGCGCCAGCATCGGCGGGAGCGAAACGAACACCGGGGAGCTGTTTTTT.

This chain uses TRBV6-5 with TRBJ2-1; D uncertain. V was clipped by 6 bases and J by 5 bases, with 17 bases between them. CDR3 length equals 15 residues. Germline assignment: CDR1 MNHEY and CDR2 SVGAGI. This chain's CDR3 is CASSPSPRYDNEQFF. CDR3 nucleotide sequence: TGTGCCAGCAGCCCCTCCCCCCGGTACGACAATGAGCAGTTCTTC.

The chain uses TRBV5-4 and TRBJ2-5; 7 bases are a match to TRBD1. The V segment lost 8 bases and the J segment 5 bases; nucleotides outside the gene matches: 6. Germline V gene lookup returns CDR1 SGHNT and CDR2 YYREEE (reference sequence). This CDR3 spans 12 amino acids. This CDR3 reads CASFSRGETQYF. The CDR3 DNA follows: TGTGCCAGTTTCTCCAGGGGGGAGACCCAGTACTTC.

Only a few counts were recorded for this clone. The V call is TRBV5-4, the J call TRBJ2-3, with 9 bases aligning to TRBD2. Looked up from germline, CDR1 is SGHNT and CDR2 is YYREEE (reference sequence). With 3 bases clipped from V and 2 bases from J, the junction kept 4 bases outside the gene matches. The CDR3 consists of 15 residues. This CDR3 is CASSSPSGNTDTQYF. The CDR3 nucleotides are TGTGCCAGCAGCTCCCCTAGCGGGAACACAGATACGCAGTATTTT.

The rearrangement joins TRBV11-3 to TRBJ2-1; the D gene is possibly TRBD1 (5 bases). The germline gives CDR1 SGHNT, CDR2 YENEEA. The V gene lost 5 bases and the J gene lost 3 bases, with 11 bases spanning the gap. The length of the CDR3 is 14 residues. The CDR3 nucleotides read TGTGCCAGCAGCCAAAGGGGCGGCTACAATGAGCAGTTCTTC. This codes for CASSQRGGYNEQFF.

The chain combines TRBV6-5 with TRBJ2-3; 9 bases are shared with TRBD1. Germline-derived CDR1 and CDR2 are MNHEY and SVGAGI. Trimming took 7 bases from V and 6 from J; bases not matched to a gene: 5. CDR3 length equals 13 residues. The CDR3 loop is CASNRDRGDTQYF. Here the CDR3 DNA reads TGTGCCAGCAATAGAGACAGGGGGGATACGCAGTATTTT.

This chain's CDR3 is CASSSRTGRLGLLAKNIQYF. For the CDR3, the DNA is TGTGCCAGTAGTTCGCGGACAGGCCGGCTGGGACTCCTAGCCAAAAACATTCAGTACTTC. The chain couples TRBV19 to TRBJ2-4; D is perhaps TRBD1 (7 bases). This CDR3 spans 20 amino acids. V lost 5 bases and J 0 bases, leaving 26 bases between the germline ends. The germline gives CDR1 LNHDA, CDR2 SQIVND (reference sequence). Full variable domain (remainder filled in from reference TRBV19 and TRBJ2-4): DGGITQSPKYLFRKEGQNVTLSCEQNLNHDAMYWYRQDPGQGLRLIYYSQIVNDFQKGDIAEGYSVSREKKESFPLTVTSAQKNPTAFYLCASSSRTGRLGLLAKNIQYFGAGTRLSVL.

This sequence joins TRBV4-2 and TRBJ2-2, with a weak D call TRBD1 (5 bases). Trimming stripped 1 base from V and 13 bases from J, with 13 bases between. This CDR3 comprises 13 residues. Germline assignment: CDR1 LGHNA and CDR2 YNFKEQ. The CDR3 reads CASSQGFRDALFF. The CDR3 region has the DNA TGTGCCAGCAGCCAAGGTTTCAGGGATGCGCTGTTTTTT.

V is TRBV27 and J is TRBJ2-2; D is unclear. The germline V gene has CDR1 MNHEY and CDR2 SMNVEV (reference sequence). The CDR3 sequence is 13 residues long. Trimming pared 4 bases from V and 9 bases from J, leaving 12 bases between. The CDR3 spells CASSSKRGRELFF. CDR3 DNA: TGTGCCAGCAGTTCCAAACGTGGGCGGGAGCTGTTTTTT.

V gene TRBV4-1 combines with J gene TRBJ2-7, with 9 bases identical to TRBD1. The CDR3 has 18 residues. Losses at the gene ends were 4 bases for V and 8 bases for J; bases not matched to a gene: 21. Germline V CDR1 and CDR2: MGHRA, YSYEKL. CDR3 loop: CASSLTTGGDRSPYQQYF. The CDR3, as DNA: TGCGCCAGCAGCCTTACGACAGGGGGGGACAGATCCCCCTATCAGCAGTACTTC.